This TCR beta chain was obtained from a study of cytomegalovirus exposure and HLA in healthy donors. As concerns this clone: Its specificity is unknown.

PCR employed 60 Vbeta and 13 Jbeta primers. Data came from immunoSEQ multiplex PCR; TCRdb stores just in-frame clones and leaves some out. This sample lists some 150,000 clones; its ten largest clones have 2% to 2.5%. Trimming at V came to 0 bases and at J to 10 bases, leaving 3 bases not matched to a gene. The germline CDR1 and CDR2 sequences are SEHNR and FQNEAQ (reference sequence). CDR3 length: 13 residues. Whole-study results and caveats: Available immune exposure information covered CMV serostatus only. Cytomegalovirus status, reportedly, was diagnosed with high specificity and sensitivity by the classifier.

What was sequenced was PBMCs. The receptor was isolated from a woman aged 18-29 years in good health and CMV-seronegative. The J gene is TRBJ2-1, the V gene TRBV7-9; 7 nucleotides line up with TRBD2. The CDR3 loop is CASSLAGTNEQFF. The CDR3 coding sequence is TGTGCCAGCAGCTTAGCCGGGACTAACGAGCAGTTCTTC.